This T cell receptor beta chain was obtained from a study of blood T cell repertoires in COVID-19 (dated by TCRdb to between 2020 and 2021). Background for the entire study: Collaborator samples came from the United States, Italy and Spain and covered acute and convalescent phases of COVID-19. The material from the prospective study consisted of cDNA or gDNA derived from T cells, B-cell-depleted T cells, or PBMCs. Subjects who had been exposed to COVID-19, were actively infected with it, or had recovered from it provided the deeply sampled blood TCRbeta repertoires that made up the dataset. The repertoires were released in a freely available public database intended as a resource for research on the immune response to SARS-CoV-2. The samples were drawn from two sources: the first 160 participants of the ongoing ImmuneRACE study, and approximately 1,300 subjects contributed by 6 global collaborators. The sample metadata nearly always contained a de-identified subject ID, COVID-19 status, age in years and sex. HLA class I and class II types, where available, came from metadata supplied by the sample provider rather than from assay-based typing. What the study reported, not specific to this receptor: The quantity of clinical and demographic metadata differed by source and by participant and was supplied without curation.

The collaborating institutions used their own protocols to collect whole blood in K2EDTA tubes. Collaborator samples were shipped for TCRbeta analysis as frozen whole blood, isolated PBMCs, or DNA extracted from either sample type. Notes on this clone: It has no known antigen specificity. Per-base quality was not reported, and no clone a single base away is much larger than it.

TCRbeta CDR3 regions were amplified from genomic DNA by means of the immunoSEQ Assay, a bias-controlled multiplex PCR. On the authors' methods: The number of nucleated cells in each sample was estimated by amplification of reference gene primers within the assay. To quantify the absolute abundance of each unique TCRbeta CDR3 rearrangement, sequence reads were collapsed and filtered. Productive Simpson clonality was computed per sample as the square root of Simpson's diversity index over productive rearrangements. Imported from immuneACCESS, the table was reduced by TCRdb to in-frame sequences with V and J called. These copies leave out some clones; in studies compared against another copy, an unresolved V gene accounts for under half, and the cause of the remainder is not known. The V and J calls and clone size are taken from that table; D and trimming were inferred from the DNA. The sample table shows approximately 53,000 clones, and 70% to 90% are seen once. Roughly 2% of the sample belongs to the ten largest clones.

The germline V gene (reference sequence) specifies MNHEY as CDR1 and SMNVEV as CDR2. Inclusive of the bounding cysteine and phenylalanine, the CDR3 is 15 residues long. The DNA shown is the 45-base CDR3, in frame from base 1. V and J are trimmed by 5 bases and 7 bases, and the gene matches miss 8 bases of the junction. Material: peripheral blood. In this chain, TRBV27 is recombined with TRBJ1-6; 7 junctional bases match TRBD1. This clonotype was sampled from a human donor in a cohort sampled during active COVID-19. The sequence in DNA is TGTGCCAGCAGTCTTCGACAGGGAGTCAATTCACCCCTCCACTTT. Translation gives CASSLRQGVNSPLHF.